This TCR beta chain comes out of a study of blood T cells in healthy people across ages. Notes on the study in general: A greater number of naive CD4+ cells and higher diversity distinguished long-lived donors from aged donors.

CDR3 length: 15 residues. The ends lost 4 bases at V and 3 bases at J; junction bases unmatched: 8. Germline V gives CDR1 SEHNR, CDR2 FQNEAQ (reference sequence). On this clonotype: Its antigen is undetermined.

Each sample yielded at least 5 micrograms of PBMC total RNA. Then a second PCR, running roughly 7 to 11 cycles, was carried out with a sample-barcoded 5' primer and a J-beta primer mix. One entry per CDR3 protein, called by TCRdb with MiXCR from the 5' RACE reads. Of 1.5 million to 2 million distinct CDR3 sequences listed, approximately 30% are singletons. This receptor was obtained from a young woman in good health. The V gene is TRBV7-9, the J gene TRBJ2-7, with 8 bases matching TRBD1. The sample was blood. The CDR3 DNA is TGTGCCAGCAGCTCCCACCGACAGGGGAGCTACGAGCAGTACTTC. Amino acids: CASSSHRQGSYEQYF.